These 9 T cell receptor beta chains originate from one sample sequenced in a study of immune evolution from preneoplasia to lung adenocarcinoma. Sequencing was performed with immunoSEQ multiplex PCR; in TCRdb, only in-frame clones are kept and a portion is missing. The sample carries 14,000 to 15,000 clones, around 84% recorded once. The sample consisted of FFPE minimally invasive lung adenocarcinoma tissue. These receptors all come from a person aged 60-79 years with lung adenocarcinoma.

The V and J genes are TRBV9 and TRBJ1-2; maybe TRBD1 (5 bases). Germline CDR1 and CDR2: SGDLS and YYNGEE. The V end was cut by 1 base, the J end by 5 bases, with 18 bases between. The CDR3 is made up of 16 amino acids. CDR3 region: CASSVSGQGARYGYTF. The CDR3 DNA follows: TGTGCCAGCAGCGTAAGCGGGCAGGGAGCTCGGTATGGCTACACCTTC.

This clone has just a few counts. The genes are TRBV7-2 and TRBJ2-3, with 9 bases aligning to TRBD2. Germline V gives CDR1 SGHTA, CDR2 FQGNSA. The CDR3 loop spans 17 amino acids. The J segment lost 2 bases and the V segment lost 4 bases, leaving 10 bases of the junction unmatched. CDR3 sequence reads: CASSYYTAGGPTDTQYF. DNA for the CDR3: TGTGCCAGCAGCTACTATACAGCGGGGGGACCCACAGATACGCAGTATTTT.

The chain joins TRBV7-6 to TRBJ1-5; D might be TRBD1 (6 bases). Trimming shortened V by 1 base and J by 4 bases, and 11 bases separated the two germline ends. The CDR3 extends over 15 amino acids. Germline values: CDR1 SGHVS, CDR2 FNYEAQ. Here the CDR3 DNA reads TGTGCCAGCAGCTTAGGGACTCAGGGGAATCAGCCCCAGCATTTT. Encoded protein: CASSLGTQGNQPQHF. Filled out from reference TRBV7-6 and TRBJ1-5, the complete variable domain reads GAGVSQSPRYKVTKRGQDVALRCDPISGHVSLYWYRQALGQGPEFLTYFNYEAQQDKSGLPNDRFSAERPEGSISTLTIQRTEQRDSAMYRCASSLGTQGNQPQHFGDGTRLSIL.

CDR3 bases: TGTGCCAGCAGCGTAACAGGGTCTGGAAACACCATATATTTT. It is translated as CASSVTGSGNTIYF. The rearrangement uses TRBV5-6 and TRBJ1-3; perhaps TRBD1 as D (6 bases). V was trimmed by 4 bases and J by 1 base, leaving 9 bases between them. This CDR3 has 14 residues. Germline V gives CDR1 SGHDT, CDR2 YYEEEE.

The chain employs TRBV4-2 and TRBJ1-4; D is uncertain. The CDR3 sequence is 14 residues long. CDR1 is LGHNA, CDR2 YNFKEQ, per germline. Trimming took 1 base from V and 2 from J, leaving 5 bases between them. The CDR3 is CASSQVATNEKLFF. CDR3 bases: TGTGCCAGCAGCCAAGTTGCCACTAATGAAAAACTGTTTTTT.

V is TRBV6-1 and J is TRBJ1-2; unclear D gene. Germline loops: CDR1 MNHNS, CDR2 SASEGT. V lost 10 bases and J 2 bases, leaving 11 bases between the germline ends. This CDR3 region has 12 residues. The CDR3 sequence: CATSEYNYGYTF. CDR3 bases: TGTGCCACTTCGGAGTACAACTATGGCTACACCTTC.

The V gene is TRBV28, the J gene TRBJ2-3; D remains ambiguous. Trimming shortened V by 6 bases and J by 0 bases, and 7 bases separated the two germline ends. Per the germline V gene, CDR1 is MDHEN and CDR2 is SYDVKM. The CDR3 runs to 13 residues. The CDR3 protein is CASSEDSTDTQYF. CDR3 DNA sequence: TGTGCCAGCAGCGAGGACAGCACAGATACGCAGTATTTT.

This chain connects TRBV6-6 to TRBJ2-6, with 7 bases lining up with TRBD1. The J segment lost 3 bases and the V segment lost 9 bases, leaving 8 bases of the junction unmatched. Germline CDR1 and CDR2: MNHNY and SVGAGI (reference sequence). The CDR3 loop spans 15 amino acids. The CDR3 here is CASSGQLYGANVLTF. The CDR3 DNA reads TGTGCCAGTTCGGGACAGCTCTATGGGGCCAACGTCCTGACTTTC.

The chain has TRBV28 and TRBJ2-3, with 8 bases fitting TRBD2. Germline V CDR1 and CDR2: MDHEN, SYDVKM. The CDR3 totals 11 residues. J was trimmed by 10 bases and V by 6 bases; bases with no gene match: 3. The CDR3 region has the DNA TGTGCCAGCAGCTTTAGCGGGGCGCAGTATTTT. Encoded protein: CASSFSGAQYF.